A single sample gave rise to the 19 T cell receptor beta chains below, sequenced in a study of T cell repertoires and HLA-DP antigens. These TCRs' antigens remain unknown. Profiling relied on immunoSEQ multiplex PCR, and the TCRdb table lists in-frame clones only, not all of them. The sample shows approximately 90,000 clones, approximately 86% of them seen only once. Sequenced sample: CD4+ T cells from PBMCs. The source of these receptors is a man between 45 and 60 years old in good health and CMV-seronegative.

The chain carries TRBV5-5 and TRBJ2-1; 10 bases are a match to TRBD1. This CDR3 comprises 14 residues. Germline assignment: CDR1 SGHKS and CDR2 YYEKEE (reference sequence). Trimming removed 3 bases from V and 7 bases from J; junction bases left unmatched: 4. Here the CDR3 reads CASSSGTGANEQFF. CDR3 nucleotide sequence: TGTGCCAGCAGCTCTGGGACAGGGGCTAATGAGCAGTTCTTC.

This clone was counted between two and nine times. The rearrangement joins TRBV28 to TRBJ1-5; D is ambiguous. Between the trimmed V and J ends, which lost 7 bases and 6 bases, there was a span of 13 bases. This CDR3 comprises 13 residues. Germline V lookup: CDR1 MDHEN, CDR2 SYDVKM. CDR3 protein: CASTRRGVQPQHF. The CDR3 coding sequence is TGTGCCAGCACCCGCCGCGGGGTTCAGCCCCAGCATTTT.

The chain recombines TRBV14 with TRBJ2-7; D not resolved. Between the trimmed V and J ends, which lost 1 base and 4 bases, there was a span of 2 bases. This CDR3 has 11 residues. The germline gives CDR1 SGHDN, CDR2 FVKESK. The CDR3 coding sequence is TGTGCCAGCAGCCAAGGGTACGAGCAGTACTTC. This codes for CASSQGYEQYF.

The V and J genes are TRBV30 and TRBJ2-7; TRBD2 matches 10 bases. CDR3 size: 15 residues. The V segment lost 7 bases and the J segment 3 bases; nucleotides outside the gene matches: 12. CDR1 is GTSNPN, CDR2 SVGIG, per germline (reference sequence). The CDR3 region has the DNA TGTGCCTACTCCGGGACTAGCGCTACGGGCTACGAGCAGTACTTC. It yields the protein CAYSGTSATGYEQYF. Drawing the rest from reference TRBV30 and TRBJ2-7, the complete variable domain is SQTIHQWPATLVQPVGSPLSLECTVEGTSNPNLYWYRQAAGRGLQLLFYSVGIGQISSEVPQNLSASRPQDRQFILSSKKLLLSDSGFYLCAYSGTSATGYEQYFGPGTRLTVT.

V and J are TRBV29-1 and TRBJ2-7; 9 bases match TRBD2. CDR1 is SQVTM, CDR2 ANQGSEA, per germline. Trimming removed 4 bases from V and 4 bases from J; junction bases left unmatched: 17. The CDR3 has 17 amino acids. CDR3 region: CSVGAGVSGSRSYEQYF. CDR3 DNA sequence: TGCAGCGTTGGGGCAGGGGTTAGCGGGAGCCGCTCGTACGAGCAGTACTTC.

The CDR3, as DNA: TGCGCCAGCAGCTCTCAGGGGGGGAACACTGAAGCTTTCTTT. The encoded protein is CASSSQGGNTEAFF. The chain is built from TRBV5-1 and TRBJ1-1; 7 positions agree with TRBD1. V gave up 3 bases and J gave up 1 base; unmatched junction bases: 3. The CDR3 runs 14 residues. Germline CDR1 and CDR2: SGHRS and YFSETQ.

V usage is TRBV19 and J usage is TRBJ1-2; a possible D gene is TRBD1 (5 bases). Germline CDR1 and CDR2: LNHDA and SQIVND (reference sequence). The V gene lost 3 bases and the J gene lost 7 bases, with 9 bases spanning the gap. The length of the CDR3 is 12 residues. Written as DNA, the CDR3 is TGTGCCAGTAGTATGACAGAAGTTGGCTACACCTTC. It is translated as CASSMTEVGYTF.

This clone was seen a single time. The CDR3 reads CASSKRIVRVRNQTSNYGYTF. The CDR3, as DNA: TGTGCCAGTAGTAAACGGATTGTCCGGGTACGAAACCAAACATCTAACTATGGCTACACCTTC. The chain is built from TRBV19 and TRBJ1-2; D unclear. CDR1 is LNHDA and CDR2 is SQIVND in the germline V gene (reference sequence). Trimming removed 4 bases at V and 0 bases at J, with 30 bases between. The CDR3 loop spans 21 amino acids. The full variable domain, rest sourced from reference TRBV19 and TRBJ1-2, is DGGITQSPKYLFRKEGQNVTLSCEQNLNHDAMYWYRQDPGQGLRLIYYSQIVNDFQKGDIAEGYSVSREKKESFPLTVTSAQKNPTAFYLCASSKRIVRVRNQTSNYGYTFGSGTRLTVV.

The chain carries TRBV5-1 and TRBJ1-1; D is unresolved. Germline V gives CDR1 SGHRS, CDR2 YFSETQ. Trimming took off 3 bases at V and 1 base at J, with 13 bases between the two ends. The CDR3 runs to 15 residues. The CDR3, as DNA: TGCGCCAGCAGCTCCGGAGGGTCAAAGAACACTGAAGCTTTCTTT. This translates into CASSSGGSKNTEAFF.

This chain connects TRBV5-5 to TRBJ1-5; D gene unclear. V was shortened by 4 bases and J by 3 bases, with 11 bases between the two germline ends. The germline V gene encodes CDR1 SGHKS and CDR2 YYEKEE (reference sequence). The CDR3 is made up of 14 amino acids. The CDR3 reads CASSPRFLNQPQHF. For the CDR3, the DNA is TGTGCCAGCAGCCCCCGGTTTCTCAATCAGCCCCAGCATTTT.

This clone was counted only a few times. The chain is built from TRBV10-3 and TRBJ1-2, with D uncertain. This CDR3 has 12 residues. V was cut by 5 bases and J by 2 bases, with 6 bases left in between. Per germline, CDR1 ENHRY and CDR2 SYGVKD. CDR3 protein: CAISTENYGYTF. Written as DNA, the CDR3 is TGTGCCATCAGTACAGAGAACTATGGCTACACCTTC.

V usage is TRBV2 and J usage is TRBJ2-5; 8 bases are shared with TRBD1. V lost 6 bases to trimming and J lost 3 bases; unmatched junction nucleotides: 3. This CDR3 is built from 13 residues. Germline V gives CDR1 SNHLY, CDR2 FYNNEI. The chain's CDR3 is CASSKTGEETQYF. CDR3 DNA sequence: TGTGCCAGCAGCAAGACAGGGGAAGAGACCCAGTACTTC. Combining the CDR3 with reference TRBV2 and TRBJ2-5 gives the whole variable domain EPEVTQTPSHQVTQMGQEVILRCVPISNHLYFYWYRQILGQKVEFLVSFYNNEISEKSEIFDDQFSVERPDGSNFTLKIRSTKLEDSAMYFCASSKTGEETQYFGPGTRLLVL.

This chain uses TRBV5-5 with TRBJ1-5; tentative D call: TRBD1 (5 bases). Per the germline V gene, CDR1 is SGHKS and CDR2 is YYEKEE (reference sequence). V lost 0 bases to trimming and J lost 7 bases, with 11 bases between them. The CDR3 length is 14 residues. CDR3: CASSLDRTSQPQHF. CDR3 DNA: TGTGCCAGCAGCTTGGACAGGACTTCCCAGCCCCAGCATTTT.

The rearrangement links TRBV11-3 to TRBJ2-2; tentative D call: TRBD2 (5 bases). Trimming left V 5 bases short and J 4 bases short, with 17 bases between. The CDR3 runs 16 residues. Per the germline V gene, CDR1 is SGHNT and CDR2 is YENEEA. The CDR3 sequence: CASSPISGKRTGELFF. CDR3 DNA: TGTGCCAGCAGCCCAATCTCGGGGAAGCGCACCGGGGAGCTGTTTTTT.

The V gene is TRBV28, the J gene TRBJ1-2, with D unclear. This CDR3 is 18 amino acids long. Germline V gives CDR1 MDHEN, CDR2 SYDVKM. V lost 4 bases, J lost 6 bases, and 27 bases lay in between. The CDR3 nucleotides are TGTGCCAGCAGTTACTTTACGTTAAGGGTTTCAAAGGTTCATGGCTACACCTTC. This sequence encodes CASSYFTLRVSKVHGYTF.

The chain recombines TRBV10-2 with TRBJ2-2; D possibly corresponds to TRBD1 (5 bases). The CDR3 runs to 12 residues. Germline CDR1 reads WSHSY; CDR2 reads SAAADI. V lost 3 bases and J 9 bases, leaving 8 bases between the germline ends. CDR3 sequence (DNA): TGCGCCAGCAGTGAAAGGGGTTGGGAGCTGTTTTTT. It specifies CASSERGWELFF.

The chain has TRBV18 and TRBJ1-5; D might be TRBD1 (5 bases). CDR1 and CDR2 (germline): KGHSH, LQKENI. The CDR3 totals 16 residues. V lost 4 bases and J 5 bases, leaving 18 bases between the germline ends. This chain's CDR3 is CASSRGSGRVDQPQHF. The CDR3 DNA follows: TGTGCCAGCTCACGAGGTTCAGGCAGGGTGGATCAGCCCCAGCATTTT.

V gene TRBV11-3 combines with J gene TRBJ2-7; no firm D call. The CDR3 spans 10 residues. V lost 2 bases to trimming and J lost 4 bases, with 0 bases between them. CDR1 is SGHNT, CDR2 YENEEA, per germline. CDR3 sequence: CASSLYEQYF. The CDR3 DNA is TGTGCCAGCAGCTTATACGAGCAGTACTTC.

The chain links TRBV9 to TRBJ2-5; 11 bases align to TRBD1. The CDR3 loop spans 15 amino acids. Germline V gene sequence: CDR1 SGDLS, CDR2 YYNGEE. V shed 4 bases, J shed 5 bases, and the junction held 7 bases outside the gene matches. Written as DNA, the CDR3 is TGTGCCAGCAGCCCAAGGACAGGGGGCACGGAGACCCAGTACTTC. Protein: CASSPRTGGTETQYF.